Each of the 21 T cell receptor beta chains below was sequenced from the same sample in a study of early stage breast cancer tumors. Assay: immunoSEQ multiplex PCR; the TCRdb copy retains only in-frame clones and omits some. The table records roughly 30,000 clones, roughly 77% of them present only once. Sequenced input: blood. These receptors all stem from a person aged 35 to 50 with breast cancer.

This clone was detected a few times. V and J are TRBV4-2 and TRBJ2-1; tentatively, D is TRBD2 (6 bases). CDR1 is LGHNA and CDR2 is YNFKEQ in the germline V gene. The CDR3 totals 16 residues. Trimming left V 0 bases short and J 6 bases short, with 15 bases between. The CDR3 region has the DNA TGTGCCAGCAGCCAAGATGCCGGGACTGCGGCCAATGAGCAGTTCTTC. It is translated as CASSQDAGTAANEQFF.

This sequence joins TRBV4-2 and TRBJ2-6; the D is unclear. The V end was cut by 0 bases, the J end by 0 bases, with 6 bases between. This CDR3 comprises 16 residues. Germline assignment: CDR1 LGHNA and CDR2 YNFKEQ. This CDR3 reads CASSQEADSGANVLTF. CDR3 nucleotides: TGTGCCAGCAGCCAAGAGGCGGACTCTGGGGCCAACGTCCTGACTTTC.

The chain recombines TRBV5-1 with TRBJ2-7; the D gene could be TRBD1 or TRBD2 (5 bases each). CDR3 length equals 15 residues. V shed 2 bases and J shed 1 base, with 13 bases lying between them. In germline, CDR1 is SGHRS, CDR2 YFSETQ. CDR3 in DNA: TGCGCCAGCAGCTTTACGGGGCTAGCTTCCTACGAGCAGTACTTC. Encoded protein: CASSFTGLASYEQYF.

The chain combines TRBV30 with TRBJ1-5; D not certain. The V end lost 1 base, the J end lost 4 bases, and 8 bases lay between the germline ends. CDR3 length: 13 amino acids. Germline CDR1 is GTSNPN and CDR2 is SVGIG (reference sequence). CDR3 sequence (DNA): TGTGCCTGGAGTGGGAAGAGTAATCAGCCCCAGCATTTT. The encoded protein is CAWSGKSNQPQHF.

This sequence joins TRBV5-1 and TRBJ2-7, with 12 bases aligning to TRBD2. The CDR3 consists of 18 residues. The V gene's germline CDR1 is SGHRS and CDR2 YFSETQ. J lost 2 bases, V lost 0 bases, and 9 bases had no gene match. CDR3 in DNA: TGCGCCAGCAGCTTGGAGCTAGCGGGGGGGGCATCCCCCTACGAGCAGTACTTC. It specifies CASSLELAGGASPYEQYF.

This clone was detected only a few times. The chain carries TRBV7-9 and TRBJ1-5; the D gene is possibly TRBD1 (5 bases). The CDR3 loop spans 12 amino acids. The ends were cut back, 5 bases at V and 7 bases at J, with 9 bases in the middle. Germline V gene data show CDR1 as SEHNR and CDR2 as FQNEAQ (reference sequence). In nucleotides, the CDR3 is TGTGCCAGCAGCGACAGCCTCCAGCCCCAGCATTTT. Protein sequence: CASSDSLQPQHF.

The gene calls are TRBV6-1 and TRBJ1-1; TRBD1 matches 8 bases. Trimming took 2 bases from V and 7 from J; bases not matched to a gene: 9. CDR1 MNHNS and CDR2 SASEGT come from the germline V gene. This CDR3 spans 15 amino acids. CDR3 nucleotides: TGTGCCAGCAGTGAATCGTCAGGGGGCGCGGGTGAAGCTTTCTTT. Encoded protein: CASSESSGGAGEAFF.

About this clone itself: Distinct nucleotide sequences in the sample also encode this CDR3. The CDR3 DNA reads as TGTGCCTGGACCCTACAGGGGGCAGGTGAGCAGTTCTTC. Its protein is CAWTLQGAGEQFF. V is TRBV30 and J is TRBJ2-1, with 9 nucleotides matching TRBD1. With V trimmed by 4 bases and J by 9 bases, 7 bases remained unmatched. Looked up from germline, CDR1 is GTSNPN and CDR2 is SVGIG (reference sequence). The CDR3 has 13 amino acids.

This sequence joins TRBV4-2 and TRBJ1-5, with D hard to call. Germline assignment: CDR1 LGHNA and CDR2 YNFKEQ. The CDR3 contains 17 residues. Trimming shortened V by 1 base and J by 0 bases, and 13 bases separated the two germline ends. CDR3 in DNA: TGTGCCAGCAGCCAAGTTCGTGGGAGTAATAGCAATCAGCCCCAGCATTTT. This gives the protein CASSQVRGSNSNQPQHF.

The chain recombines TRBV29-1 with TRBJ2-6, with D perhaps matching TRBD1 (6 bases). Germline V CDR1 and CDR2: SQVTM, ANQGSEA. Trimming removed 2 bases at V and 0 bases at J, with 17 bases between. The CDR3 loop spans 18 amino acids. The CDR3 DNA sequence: TGCAGCGTTGAATTAACCCAGGGGAGCCACTCTGGGGCCAACGTCCTGACTTTC. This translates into CSVELTQGSHSGANVLTF.

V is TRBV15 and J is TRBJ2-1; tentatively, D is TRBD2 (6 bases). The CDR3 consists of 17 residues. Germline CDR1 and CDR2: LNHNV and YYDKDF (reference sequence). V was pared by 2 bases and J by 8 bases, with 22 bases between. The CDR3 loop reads CATSRFRDSRVLDEQFF. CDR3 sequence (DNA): TGTGCCACCAGCAGATTCCGGGACTCTCGAGTACTGGATGAGCAGTTCTTC.

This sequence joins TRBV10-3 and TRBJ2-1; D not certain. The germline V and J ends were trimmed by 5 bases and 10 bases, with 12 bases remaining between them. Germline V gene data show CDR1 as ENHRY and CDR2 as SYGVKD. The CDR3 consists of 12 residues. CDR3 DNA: TGTGCCATCAGTCCGGACGTCAGGGAGCAGTTCTTC. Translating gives CAISPDVREQFF.

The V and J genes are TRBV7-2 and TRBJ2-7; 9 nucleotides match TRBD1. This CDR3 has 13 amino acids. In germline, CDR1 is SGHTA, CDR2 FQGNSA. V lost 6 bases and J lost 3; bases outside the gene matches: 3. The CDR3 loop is CASRATGGYEQYF. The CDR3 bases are TGTGCCAGCAGGGCGACAGGGGGCTACGAGCAGTACTTC.

CDR3 amino acids: CASSPPPGGGLDEQYF. CDR3 nucleotides: TGTGCCAGCAGCCCGCCTCCAGGTGGGGGCCTAGACGAGCAGTACTTC. V is TRBV5-5 and J is TRBJ2-7; D may be TRBD1 (6 bases). The germline V gene has CDR1 SGHKS and CDR2 YYEKEE (reference sequence). CDR3 length: 16 amino acids. V was cut by 4 bases and J by 5 bases, with 22 bases left in between.

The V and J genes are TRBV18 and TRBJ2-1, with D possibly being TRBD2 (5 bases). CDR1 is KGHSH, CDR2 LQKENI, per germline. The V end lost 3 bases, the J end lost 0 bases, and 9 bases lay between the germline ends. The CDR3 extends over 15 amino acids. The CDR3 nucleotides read TGTGCCAGCTCACCCCAGAGGGCCTCCTACAATGAGCAGTTCTTC. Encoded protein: CASSPQRASYNEQFF.

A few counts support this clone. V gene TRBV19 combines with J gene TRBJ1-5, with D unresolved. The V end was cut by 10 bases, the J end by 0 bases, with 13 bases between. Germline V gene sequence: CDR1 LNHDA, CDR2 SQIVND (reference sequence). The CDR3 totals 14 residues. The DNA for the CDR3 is TGTGCCACCCGCCGGCAATATAGCAATCAGCCCCAGCATTTT. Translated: CATRRQYSNQPQHF.

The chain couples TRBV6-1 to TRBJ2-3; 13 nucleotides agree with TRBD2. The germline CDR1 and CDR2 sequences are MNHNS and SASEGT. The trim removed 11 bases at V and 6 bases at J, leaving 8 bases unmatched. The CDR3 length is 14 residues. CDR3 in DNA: TGTGCCCTTTCACTAGCGGGAGGGGGTGATACGCAGTATTTT. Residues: CALSLAGGGDTQYF.

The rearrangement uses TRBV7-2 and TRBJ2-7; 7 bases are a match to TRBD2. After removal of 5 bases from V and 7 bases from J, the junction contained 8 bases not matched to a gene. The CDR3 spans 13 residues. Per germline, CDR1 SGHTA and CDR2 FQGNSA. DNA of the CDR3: TGTGCCAGCAGCGGGGGGGGAGTGAGGGAGCAGTACTTC. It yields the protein CASSGGGVREQYF.

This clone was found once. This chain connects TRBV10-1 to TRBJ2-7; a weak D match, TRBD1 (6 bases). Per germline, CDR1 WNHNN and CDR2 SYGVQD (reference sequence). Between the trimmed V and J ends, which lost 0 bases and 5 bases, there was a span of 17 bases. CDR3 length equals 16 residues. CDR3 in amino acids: CASSESSGDTVNEQYF. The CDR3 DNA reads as TGCGCCAGCAGTGAGTCTTCCGGGGACACGGTCAACGAGCAGTACTTC.

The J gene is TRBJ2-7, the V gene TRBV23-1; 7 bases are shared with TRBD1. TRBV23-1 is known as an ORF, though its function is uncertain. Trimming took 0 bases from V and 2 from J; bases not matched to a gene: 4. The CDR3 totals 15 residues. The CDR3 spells CASSQSGQSTYEQYF. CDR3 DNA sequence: TGCGCCAGCAGTCAATCGGGACAGTCCACCTACGAGCAGTACTTC.

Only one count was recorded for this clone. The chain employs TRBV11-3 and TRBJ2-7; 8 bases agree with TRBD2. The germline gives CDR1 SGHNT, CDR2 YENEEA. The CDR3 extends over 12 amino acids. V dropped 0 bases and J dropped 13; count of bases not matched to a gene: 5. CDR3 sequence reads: CASSLDEGTSYF. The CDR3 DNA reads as TGTGCCAGCAGCTTAGATGAGGGGACTAGTTACTTC.